This T cell receptor (beta chain) comes out of a study of blood T cell repertoires in COVID-19. Whole-study context: There were acute and convalescent COVID-19 samples, and they came from the United States, Italy and Spain.

Trimming cost V 0 bases and J 8 bases; bases outside gene matches: 11. Germline V CDR1 and CDR2: MNHEY, SMNVEV (reference sequence). This CDR3 is built from 16 residues. TCRdb keeps only in-frame clones here, not all; method: immunoSEQ multiplex PCR. The profile shows tens of thousands of clones, roughly four fifths of them singletons. This TCR derives from a human donor in a cohort sampled during active COVID-19. Material: peripheral blood. V is TRBV27 and J is TRBJ1-1; 8 positions match TRBD1. CDR3 loop: CASSLSLGQGAWEAFF. For the CDR3, the DNA is TGTGCCAGCAGTTTATCGTTGGGGCAGGGGGCCTGGGAAGCTTTCTTT.